The clone carrying this T cell receptor beta chain was seen only a few times. The antigen is undetermined. TCR beta VDJ and CDR3 were profiled, and genomic DNA was the template. TCRdb recomputed calls from the reads with MiXCR, one row per CDR3 protein. Of more than 200,000 distinct CDR3 sequences in the sample, roughly 53% were seen once. The source of the sample is a study of CD8+CD57+ T cells in acquired aplastic anemia. Study as a whole: The average for DNA from sorted CD4+ and CD8+ cells was about 3.3 ug.

The CDR3 has 12 residues. The germline gives CDR1 LNHNV, CDR2 YYDKDF (reference sequence). Trimming pared 0 bases from V and 6 bases from J, leaving 6 bases between. Study-wide results and caveats: Patients and controls shared roughly 31 CD8+ CDR3 sequences, highly expressed in patients. Patients and healthy controls showed no significant CD8+ Simpson's diversity difference.

Those patients picked for sequencing had displayed CD8+CD57+ cell expansion on flow cytometry. The blood sampling took place in patients who had so far received no therapy. The clonotype comes from a human donor with aplastic anemia. The sequenced sample consisted of sorted CD4+, CD8+, or CD8+CD57+ T cells (not recorded which) from PBMCs. This chain links TRBV15 with TRBJ2-7; unclear D gene. The CDR3 reads CATSRDTAEQYV. The DNA for the CDR3 is TGTGCCACCAGCAGAGATACGGCCGAGCAGTACGTC.